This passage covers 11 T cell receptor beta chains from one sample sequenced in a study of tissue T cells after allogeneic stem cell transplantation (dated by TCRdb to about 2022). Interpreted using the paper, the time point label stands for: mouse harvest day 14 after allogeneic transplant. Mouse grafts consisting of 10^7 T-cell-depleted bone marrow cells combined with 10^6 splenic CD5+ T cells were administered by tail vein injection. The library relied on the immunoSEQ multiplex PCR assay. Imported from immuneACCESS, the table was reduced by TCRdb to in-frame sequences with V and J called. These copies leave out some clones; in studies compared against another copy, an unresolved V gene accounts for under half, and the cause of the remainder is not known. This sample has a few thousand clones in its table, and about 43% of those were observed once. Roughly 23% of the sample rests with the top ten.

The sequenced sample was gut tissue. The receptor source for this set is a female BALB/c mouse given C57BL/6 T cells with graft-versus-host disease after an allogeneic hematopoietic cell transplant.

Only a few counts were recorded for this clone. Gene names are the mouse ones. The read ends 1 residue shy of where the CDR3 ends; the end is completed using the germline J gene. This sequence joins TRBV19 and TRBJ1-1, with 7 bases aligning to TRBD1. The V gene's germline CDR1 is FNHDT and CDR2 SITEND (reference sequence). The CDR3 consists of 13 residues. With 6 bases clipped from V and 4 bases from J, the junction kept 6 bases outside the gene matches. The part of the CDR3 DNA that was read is TGTGCCAGCATCAGACAGGGCGGCACAGAAGTCTTC. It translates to CASIRQGGTEVF. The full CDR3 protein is CASIRQGGTEVFF. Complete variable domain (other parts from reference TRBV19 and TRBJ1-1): GGIITQTPKFLIGQEGQKLTLKCQQNFNHDTMYWYRQDSGKGLRLIYYSITENDLQKGDLSEGYDASREKKSSFSLTVTSAQKNEMAVFLCASIRQGGTEVFFGKGTRLTVV.

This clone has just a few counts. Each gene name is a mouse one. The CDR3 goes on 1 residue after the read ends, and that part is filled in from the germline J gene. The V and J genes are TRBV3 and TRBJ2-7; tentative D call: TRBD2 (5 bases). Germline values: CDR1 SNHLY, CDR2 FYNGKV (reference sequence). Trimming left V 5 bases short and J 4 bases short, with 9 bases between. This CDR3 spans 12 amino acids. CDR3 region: CASSPSGYEQYF. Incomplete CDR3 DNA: TGTGCCAGCAGCCCCTCTGGGTATGAACAGTAC.

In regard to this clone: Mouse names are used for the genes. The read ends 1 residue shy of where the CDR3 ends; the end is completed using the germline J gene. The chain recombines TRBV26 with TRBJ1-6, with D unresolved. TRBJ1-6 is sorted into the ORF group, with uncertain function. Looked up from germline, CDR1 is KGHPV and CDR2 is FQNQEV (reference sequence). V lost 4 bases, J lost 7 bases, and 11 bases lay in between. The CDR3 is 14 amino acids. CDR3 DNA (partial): TGTGCCAGCAGTCCCACAGTCTGGAATTCGCCCCTCTAC. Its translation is CASSPTVWNSPLY. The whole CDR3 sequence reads CASSPTVWNSPLYF.

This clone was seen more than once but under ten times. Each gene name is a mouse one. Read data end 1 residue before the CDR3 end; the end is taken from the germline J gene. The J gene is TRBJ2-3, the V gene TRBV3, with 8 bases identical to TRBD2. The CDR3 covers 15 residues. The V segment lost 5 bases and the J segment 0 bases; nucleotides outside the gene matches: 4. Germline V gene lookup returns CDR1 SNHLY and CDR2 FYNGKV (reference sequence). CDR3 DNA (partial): TGTGCCAGCAGCCCAGACTGGGGTAGTGCAGAAACGCTGTAT. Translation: CASSPDWGSAETLY. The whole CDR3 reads CASSPDWGSAETLYF.

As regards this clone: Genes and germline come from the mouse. CDR3 protein: CASSHGLVPEQFF. CDR3 DNA, as far as it was read: TGTGCCAGCAGCCACGGACTGGTGCCTGAGCAGTTC. V and J are TRBV3 and TRBJ2-1; 7 nucleotides match TRBD2. The read comes to an end 1 residue before the CDR3 does, leaving the germline J gene to fill in the end. The CDR3 sequence is 13 residues long. Germline values: CDR1 SNHLY, CDR2 FYNGKV (reference sequence). Trimming took 5 bases from V and 8 from J; bases not matched to a gene: 6.

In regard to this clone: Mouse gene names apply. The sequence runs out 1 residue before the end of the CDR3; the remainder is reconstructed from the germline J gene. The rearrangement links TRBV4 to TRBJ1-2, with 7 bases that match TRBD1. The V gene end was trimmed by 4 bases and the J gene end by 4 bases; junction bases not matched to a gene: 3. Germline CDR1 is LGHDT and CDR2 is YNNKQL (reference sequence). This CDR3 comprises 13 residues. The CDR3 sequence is CASSLTGASDYTF. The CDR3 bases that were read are TGTGCCAGCAGCTTAACAGGGGCCTCCGACTACACC.

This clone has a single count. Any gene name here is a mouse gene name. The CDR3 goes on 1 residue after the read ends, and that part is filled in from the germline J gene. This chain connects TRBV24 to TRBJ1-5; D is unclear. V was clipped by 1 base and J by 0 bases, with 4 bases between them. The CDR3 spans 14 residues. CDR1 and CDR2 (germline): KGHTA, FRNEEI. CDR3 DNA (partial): TGTGCCAGCAGTCTGTGGGGTAACAACCAGGCTCCGCTT. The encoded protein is CASSLWGNNQAPL. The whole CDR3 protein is CASSLWGNNQAPLF.

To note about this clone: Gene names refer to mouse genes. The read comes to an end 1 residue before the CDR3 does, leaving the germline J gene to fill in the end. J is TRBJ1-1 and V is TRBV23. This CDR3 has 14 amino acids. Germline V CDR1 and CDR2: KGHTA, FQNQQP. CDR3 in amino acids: CSSSQSWQNTEVFF. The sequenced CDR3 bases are TGCTCCAGCAGTCAATCGTGGCAAAACACAGAAGTCTTC.

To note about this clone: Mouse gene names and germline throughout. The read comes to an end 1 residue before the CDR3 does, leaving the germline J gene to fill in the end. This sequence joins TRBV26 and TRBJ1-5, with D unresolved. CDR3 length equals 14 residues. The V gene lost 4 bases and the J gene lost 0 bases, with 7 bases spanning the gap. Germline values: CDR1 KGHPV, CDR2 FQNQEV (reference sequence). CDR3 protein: CASSPTNNNQAPLF. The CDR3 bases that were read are TGTGCCAGCAGTCCGACAAATAACAACCAGGCTCCGCTT.

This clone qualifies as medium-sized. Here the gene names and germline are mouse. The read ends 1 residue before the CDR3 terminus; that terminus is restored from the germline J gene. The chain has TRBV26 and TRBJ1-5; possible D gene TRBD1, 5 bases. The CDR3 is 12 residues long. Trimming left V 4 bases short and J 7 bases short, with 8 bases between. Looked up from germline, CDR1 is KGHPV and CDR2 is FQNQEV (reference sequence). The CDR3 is CASSPDIQAPLF. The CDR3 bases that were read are TGTGCCAGCAGTCCGGACATTCAGGCTCCGCTT.

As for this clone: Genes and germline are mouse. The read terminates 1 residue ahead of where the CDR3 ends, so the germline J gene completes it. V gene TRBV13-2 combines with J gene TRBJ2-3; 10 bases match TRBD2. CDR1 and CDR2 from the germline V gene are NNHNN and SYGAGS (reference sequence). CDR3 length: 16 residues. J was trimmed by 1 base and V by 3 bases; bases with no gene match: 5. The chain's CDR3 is CASGGHWGGCAETLYF. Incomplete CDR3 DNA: TGTGCCAGCGGTGGACACTGGGGGGGGTGTGCAGAAACGCTGTAT.